This T cell receptor beta chain was retrieved from a study of early T cells in non-severe SARS-CoV-2 infection. Study background: The authors sequenced bulk RNA from unsorted whole blood, leaving chains unpaired.

TCRdb reanalysed the 5' RACE reads using MiXCR and keeps one entry per CDR3 protein. The data contain 45,000 to 50,000 distinct CDR3 sequences, about 6.3% of them singletons. The junction had 11 bases not matched to a gene; V was cut back by 0 bases and J by 10 bases. This CDR3 has 16 amino acids. Germline V gene data show CDR1 as SGHRS and CDR2 as YFSETQ. This clonotype was counted many times. The J gene is TRBJ2-1, the V gene TRBV5-1, with TRBD1 matching 9 bases. Sample: whole blood, taken at baseline. This TCR derives from an adult who was a healthcare worker with PCR-confirmed SARS-CoV-2 infection or an uninfected control (not recorded which). For the CDR3, the DNA is TGCGCCAGCAGCTTGGGGTTCGGGACAGGGTCACGCGAGCAGTTCTTC. Encoded protein: CASSLGFGTGSREQFF.